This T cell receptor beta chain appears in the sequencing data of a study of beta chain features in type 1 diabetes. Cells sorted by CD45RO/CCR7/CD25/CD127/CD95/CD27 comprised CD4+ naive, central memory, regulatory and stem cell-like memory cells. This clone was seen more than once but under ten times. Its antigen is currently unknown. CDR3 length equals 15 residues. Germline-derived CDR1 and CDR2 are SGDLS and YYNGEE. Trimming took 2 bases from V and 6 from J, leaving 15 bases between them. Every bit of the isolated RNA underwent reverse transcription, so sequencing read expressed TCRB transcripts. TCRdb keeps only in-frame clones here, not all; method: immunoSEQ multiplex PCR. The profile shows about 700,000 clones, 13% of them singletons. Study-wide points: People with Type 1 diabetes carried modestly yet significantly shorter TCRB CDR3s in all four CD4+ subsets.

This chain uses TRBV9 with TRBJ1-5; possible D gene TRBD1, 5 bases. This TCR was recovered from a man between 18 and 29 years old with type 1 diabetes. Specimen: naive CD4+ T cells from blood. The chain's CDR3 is CASSVGGVSGQPQHF. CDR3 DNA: TGTGCCAGCAGCGTCGGGGGTGTCTCAGGTCAGCCCCAGCATTTT.